A selection of T cell receptor beta chains follows, all from one sample in a study of T cell repertoires in cytomegalovirus infection. These TCRs are of unknown antigen specificity. MiXCR, applied by TCRdb to the reads, yields one record per CDR3 protein. The data hold about 900,000 distinct CDR3 sequences, with more than 25% observed a single time. This sample comprised cultured CD8+ T cells from PBMCs, obtained from culture after CMV antigen stimulation. These receptors were taken from a human donor in good health (CMV status not recorded). Some clones in this sample may be carry-over from other donors' samples. Both conserved end residues are trimmed from each CDR3. Fields, in order: V gene, CDR3 protein.

TRBV7-2 | ASSQGLAGGSSYNEQF
TRBV6-5 | ASSYSMWGDSGNTIY
TRBV7-2 | ASSVRHGRTNEKLF
TRBV7-6 | ASSRDRGEKLF
TRBV9 | ASSLDPSGGPTDTQY
TRBV5-6 | ASSFWGQVRPEQY
TRBV4-1 | ASSQETDSNQPQH
TRBV27 | ASSPLTGQNSPLH
TRBV20-1 | SATGQMNTEAF
TRBV6-2/TRBV6-3 | ASSYPGAPARGNQPQH
TRBV2 | ASSDGSRETQY